This is a list of T cell receptor beta chains from one sample in a study of human T cells and chemical hapten exposure. TCRdb reprocessed the RACE reads with MiXCR, giving one entry per CDR3 protein. The data hold 35,000 to 40,000 distinct CDR3 sequences, with more than 9% observed a single time. The material sequenced was whole blood, taken in connection with sensitization to the hapten diphenylcyclopropenone (DPC). These receptors were taken from a man younger than 40 with alopecia areata. Some clones in this sample may be carry-over from other donors' samples. The CDR3 runs from the conserved cysteine through the conserved F or W. The D gene is left open where the match is weak. Clone size, where shown, is once, few, many, or a class for clones that have expanded.

>many|TRBV7-8|TRBJ1-2|.|16
TGTGCCAGCAGCAGAAGGACGGATCACTGGTCCTATGGCTACACCTTC
CASSRRTDHWSYGYTF
>many|TRBV11-2|TRBJ1-4|.|15
TGTGCCAGCAGCTTAAACAGGGCAACTAATGAAAAACTGTTTTTT
CASSLNRATNEKLFF
>few|TRBV3-1|TRBJ2-7|.|13
TGTGCCAGCAGCCACCCCGTATCCTACGAGCAGTACTTC
CASSHPVSYEQYF
>.|TRBV7-9|TRBJ2-1|.|20
TGTGCCAGCTCAATCCAACTGGGGGGGCGTAGGGCGCATGGAGGGAATGAGCAGTTCTTC
CASSIQLGGRRAHGGNEQFF
>many|TRBV7-3|TRBJ2-4|.|14
TGTGCCAGCAGCTTAACCGGACTTTTGAACATTCAGTACTTC
CASSLTGLLNIQYF
>many|TRBV7-8|TRBJ2-7|.|13
TGTGCCAGCAGCTTAGGGGGCATACACGAGCAGTACTTC
CASSLGGIHEQYF
>.|TRBV6-1|TRBJ2-2|.|13
TGTGCCAGCACCCGGACGAACACCGGGGAGCTGTTTTTT
CASTRTNTGELFF
>few|TRBV9|TRBJ2-7|.|13
TGTGCCAGCAGCCGGGACATTACCTACGAGCAGTACTTC
CASSRDITYEQYF
>many|TRBV7-6|TRBJ2-1|.|15
TGTGCCAGCAGCTTATTAGCTTCTGCCTACAATGAGCAGTTCTTC
CASSLLASAYNEQFF
>many|TRBV30|TRBJ1-2|.|14
TGTGCCTGGAGTCAACTACCGTCTAACTATGGCTACACCTTC
CAWSQLPSNYGYTF
>.|TRBV9|TRBJ1-1|TRBD1|14
TGTGCCAGCAGCGTAGACCGGGACAGGGGTGAAGCTTTCTTT
CASSVDRDRGEAFF
>many|TRBV7-6|TRBJ2-2|.|18
TGTGCCAGCAGCTTTTACCTTGACAGGAGGTCAGACACCGGGGAGCTGTTTTTT
CASSFYLDRRSDTGELFF
>many|TRBV20-1|TRBJ1-2|.|13
TGCAGTGCTAGAGATCCGACAGTCGTCGGCTACACCTTC
CSARDPTVVGYTF
>.|TRBV7-9|TRBJ2-1|.|12
TGTGCCAGCAGCTTACCGGTAGCTGAGCAGTTCTTC
CASSLPVAEQFF
>few|TRBV6-4|TRBJ1-5|.|15
TGTGCCAGCAGTGAGGCCCCGGGCCTAAATCAGCCCCAGCATTTT
CASSEAPGLNQPQHF
>few|TRBV5-1|TRBJ2-7|.|14
TGCGCCAGCAGCGTACCGGGACAAATCTACGAGCAGTACTTC
CASSVPGQIYEQYF
>.|TRBV3-1|TRBJ2-5|TRBD2|16
TGTGCCAGCAGCCAAGGGACTAGCGGGGGGGCAGAGACCCAGTACTTC
CASSQGTSGGAETQYF
>.|TRBV6-2/TRBV6-3|TRBJ1-5|TRBD1|15
TGTGCCAGCAGTAGGGGACAGGGGGTTAATCAGCCCCAGCATTTT
CASSRGQGVNQPQHF
>.|TRBV2|TRBJ1-4|.|13
TGTGCCAGCGGGGCTCGTGGTAATGAAAAACTGTTTTTT
CASGARGNEKLFF
>.|TRBV2|TRBJ2-3|.|14
TGTGCCAGCAGTGAGGGGGCTGGCACAGATACGCAGTATTTT
CASSEGAGTDTQYF
>.|TRBV7-9|TRBJ1-4|TRBD1|14
TGTGCCAGCAGAATAACCGGGACAGATAGGAAACTGTTTTTT
CASRITGTDRKLFF
>.|TRBV5-6|TRBJ2-3|.|11
TGTGCCAGCGGGATGAGCGGGACGCAGTATTTT
CASGMSGTQYF
>.|TRBV4-3|TRBJ1-4|.|15
TGCGCCAGCAGCCCTACGACAGCAACTAATGAAAAACTGTTTTTT
CASSPTTATNEKLFF
>.|TRBV3-2|TRBJ1-2|.|15
TGTGCCAGCAGCCAAGATTTTACGGACAACTATGGCTACACCTTC
CASSQDFTDNYGYTF
>few|TRBV12-3/TRBV12-4|TRBJ1-2|.|13
TGTGCCAGCAATCGCGACAGTCCGTATGGCTACACCTTC
CASNRDSPYGYTF
>.|TRBV11-2|TRBJ2-1|TRBD1|15
TGTGCCAGCAGTAACCCGGGACAGGGGGCGCTCGAGCAGTTCTTC
CASSNPGQGALEQFF
>.|TRBV3-1|TRBJ2-1|.|14
TGTGCCAGCAGCCCCGCGGGGAGATACAATGAGCAGTTCTTC
CASSPAGRYNEQFF